This TCR beta chain is drawn from a study of T cell repertoires in cytomegalovirus infection (dated by TCRdb to about 2019). At the level of the whole study: Donor HLA type was relevant to the analysis, as public TCR beta signatures indicated carriage of CMV infection together with the matching HLA type.

Reading from cysteine to phenylalanine, the CDR3 counts 12 amino acids. The CDR3 DNA has 36 bases and is translated from base 1. Sequences WSHSY (CDR1) and SAAADI (CDR2) are obtained from the germline V gene. This clonotype was counted between two and nine times. No antigen is known for it. Sequence at one end of the junction differs from germline and may be a read error. This sample was sequenced with an Illumina HiSeq 1500. TCRdb redid the processing of the public reads, applying fastp at Q25 and MiXCR, and retained in-frame beta chains. Every distinct CDR3 protein forms one entry, paired with its most common genes and DNA. In this sample the table shows roughly 310,000 distinct CDR3 sequences, under 20% of which occur a single time. The top ten hold more than 10% of the sample. Overall study outcomes, separate from this receptor: The ex vivo response was dominated by HLA-C-restricted CMV-specific TCR beta clonotypes, and the single most frequent clonotype in two of eight donors was supplied by these HLA-C-restricted clonotypes. In both this cohort and an independent roughly 350-donor cohort, the cumulative frequency of public TCR beta family members distinguished carriers of CMV infection plus the relevant HLA type.

The sequence was collected from a human donor in good health (CMV status not recorded). Some clones in this sample may be carry-over from other donors' samples. Sequenced input: PBMCs. The chain joins TRBV10-2 to TRBJ1-5, with a tentative D gene TRBD1 over 5 matching bases. This receptor has the CDR3 CASLGSGGSLNF. The nucleotide sequence is TGCGCCAGCTTGGGGTCTGGGGGGAGCTTGAATTTT.